The clone carrying this TCR beta chain was observed a single time. Its antigen is not identified. The data derive from a study of T cell repertoires in cytomegalovirus infection. Overall study context: A matching HLA type, together with CMV infection, was signaled by public TCR beta signatures. General observations from the study: Identification of carriers of CMV plus the relevant HLA was performed using cumulative public TCR beta family frequency.

Germline V gives CDR1 LNHDA, CDR2 SQIVND (reference sequence). The germline V and J ends were trimmed by 6 bases and 4 bases, with 10 bases remaining between them. The CDR3 sequence is 13 residues long. One entry per CDR3 protein, called by TCRdb with MiXCR from the reads. The sample has around 300,000 distinct CDR3 sequences; 25% are singletons. The sample was cultured PBMCs, taken from culture after CMV antigen stimulation. This chain connects TRBV19 to TRBJ1-5; no reliable D call. This TCR derives from a human donor in good health (CMV status not recorded). Some clones in this sample may be carry-over from other donors' samples. CDR3 sequence: CASRVVGNQPQHF. Written as DNA, the CDR3 is TGTGCCAGTAGGGTCGTGGGGAATCAGCCCCAGCATTTT.